This T cell receptor (beta chain) was retrieved from a study of brain metastases from non-small cell lung cancer. The study's findings and limits: Metastases had sparse T cells but largely shared repertoires with primaries. T-cell clones appeared expanded in about two thirds of brain metastases relative to matched primary tumors.

Worth noting for this clone: Antigen: not known.

Method: immunoSEQ multiplex PCR; TCRdb's copy keeps in-frame clones and lacks some. Of 4,000 to 6,000 clones in the sample, over 75% are singletons; the top ten hold about 5.4%. The germline V gene has CDR1 SGHRS and CDR2 YFSETQ. The CDR3 runs to 17 residues. Trimming stripped 8 bases from V and 1 base from J, with 24 bases between. The source material was primary lung tumor tissue. This clonotype was sampled from a donor aged 40 or older with non-small cell lung cancer. The genes are TRBV5-1 and TRBJ1-1; the D gene is possibly TRBD1 (6 bases). The CDR3 DNA reads TGCGCCAGTCACGACGGGTACAGGGAAGCGGGGAACACTGAAGCTTTCTTT. Translated, it gives CASHDGYREAGNTEAFF.